Each of the 3 T cell receptor beta chains below was sequenced from the same sample in a study of OX40 agonist ivuxolimab in advanced cancers. Assay: immunoSEQ multiplex PCR; the TCRdb copy retains only in-frame clones and omits some. The sample includes 65,000 or so clones, approximately 80% of them seen just once. The source was CD4+ or CD8+ T cells sorted from blood, collected in a trial of the OX40 agonist ivuxolimab. The origin of the receptors is an adult with an advanced solid tumor such as melanoma, head and neck, liver or kidney cancer.

The chain recombines TRBV19 with TRBJ2-3; 10 nucleotides align to TRBD1. Germline values: CDR1 LNHDA, CDR2 SQIVND (reference sequence). V was clipped by 6 bases and J by 3 bases; unmatched bases: 6. This CDR3 is built from 15 residues. In DNA, the CDR3 is TGTGCCAGTAGCACAGACAGGGGGCCAACAGATACGCAGTATTTT. Translated, it gives CASSTDRGPTDTQYF. Full variable domain (remainder filled in from reference TRBV19 and TRBJ2-3): DGGITQSPKYLFRKEGQNVTLSCEQNLNHDAMYWYRQDPGQGLRLIYYSQIVNDFQKGDIAEGYSVSREKKESFPLTVTSAQKNPTAFYLCASSTDRGPTDTQYFGPGTRLTVL.

The rearrangement uses TRBV28 and TRBJ2-7; 8 nucleotides line up with TRBD1. J gave up 3 bases and V 6 bases, and 7 bases lay outside the gene matches. The CDR3 consists of 14 residues. Germline V gene sequence: CDR1 MDHEN, CDR2 SYDVKM. The CDR3 region has the DNA TGTGCCAGCAGCGCGGGGACAGGCCGCTACGAGCAGTACTTC. This gives the protein CASSAGTGRYEQYF.

By its share, this clone is medium-sized (0.01 to 0.1%). V usage is TRBV28 and J usage is TRBJ1-1, with D uncertain. From germline, CDR1 is MDHEN and CDR2 SYDVKM. V was clipped by 5 bases and J by 6 bases, with 7 bases between them. CDR3 length equals 11 residues. CDR3 nucleotide sequence: TGTGCCAGCAGTGAGGGCGCTGAAGCTTTCTTT. This codes for CASSEGAEAFF. Full variable domain (missing parts from reference TRBV28 and TRBJ1-1): DVKVTQSSRYLVKRTGEKVFLECVQDMDHENMFWYRQDPGLGLRLIYFSYDVKMKEKGDIPEGYSVSREKKERFSLILESASTNQTSMYLCASSEGAEAFFGQGTRLTVV.